This record looks at one TCR beta chain sequence and its context. Its specificity is unknown. Both 60 Vbeta primers and 13 Jbeta primers went into the PCR. The protocol was immunoSEQ multiplex PCR, while the TCRdb copy is restricted to in-frame clones and leaves out a portion. Of 200,000 or so clones listed, 82% are singletons. The data derive from a study of cytomegalovirus exposure and HLA in healthy donors. Study findings and constraints: A later look showed TCR association rates differing by HLA locus, highest for DRB1 and lowest for HLA-C. Most TCR beta V segments were productive about 87% or about 30% of the time in an earlier analysis. A likely sequencing artifact accounted for one observed cluster of highly shared sequence variants.

This CDR3 region has 17 residues. J gave up 4 bases and V 2 bases, and 13 bases lay outside the gene matches. CDR1 and CDR2 (germline): SGHDT, YYEEEE. The sequenced sample was PBMCs. This clonotype originated in a boy between 2 and 10 years old in good health and CMV-seronegative. The V call is TRBV5-6, the J call TRBJ2-7; 9 bases align to TRBD1. DNA for the CDR3: TGTGCCAGCAGCTTCGGCTTTATGGGACAGGGCGGGTACGAGCAGTACTTC. As protein: CASSFGFMGQGGYEQYF.